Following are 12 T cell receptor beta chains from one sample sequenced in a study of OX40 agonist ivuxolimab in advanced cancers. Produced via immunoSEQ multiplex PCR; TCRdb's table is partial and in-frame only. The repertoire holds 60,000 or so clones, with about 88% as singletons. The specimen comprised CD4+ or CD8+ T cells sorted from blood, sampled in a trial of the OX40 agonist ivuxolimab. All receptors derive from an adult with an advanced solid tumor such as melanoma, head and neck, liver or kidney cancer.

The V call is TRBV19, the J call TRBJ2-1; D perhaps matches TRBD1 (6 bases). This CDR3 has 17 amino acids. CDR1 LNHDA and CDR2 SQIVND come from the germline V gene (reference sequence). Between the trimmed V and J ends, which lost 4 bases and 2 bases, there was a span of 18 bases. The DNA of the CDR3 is TGTGCCAGTAGTAGCCTCGGGACACTGGCACCCTACAATGAGCAGTTCTTC. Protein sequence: CASSSLGTLAPYNEQFF.

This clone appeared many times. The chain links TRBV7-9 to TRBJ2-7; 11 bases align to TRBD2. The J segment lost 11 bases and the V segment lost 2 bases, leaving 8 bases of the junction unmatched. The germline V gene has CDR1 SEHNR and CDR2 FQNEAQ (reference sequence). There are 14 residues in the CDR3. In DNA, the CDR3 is TGTGCCAGCAGCTTACCAACTAGCGGGAGCCGCAAGTACTTC. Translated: CASSLPTSGSRKYF.

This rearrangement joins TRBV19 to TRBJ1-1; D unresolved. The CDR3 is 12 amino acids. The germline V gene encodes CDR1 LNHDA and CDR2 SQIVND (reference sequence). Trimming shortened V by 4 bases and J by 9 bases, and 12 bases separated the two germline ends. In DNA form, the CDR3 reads TGTGCCAGTAGTACCTGGACGGAGAAAGCTTTCTTT. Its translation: CASSTWTEKAFF.

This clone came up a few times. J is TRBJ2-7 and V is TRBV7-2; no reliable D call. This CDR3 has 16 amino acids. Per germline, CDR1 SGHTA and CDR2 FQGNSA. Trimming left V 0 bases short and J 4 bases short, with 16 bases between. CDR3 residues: CASSLASDGSTYEQYF. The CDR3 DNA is TGTGCCAGCAGCTTAGCGTCGGACGGATCAACATACGAGCAGTACTTC.

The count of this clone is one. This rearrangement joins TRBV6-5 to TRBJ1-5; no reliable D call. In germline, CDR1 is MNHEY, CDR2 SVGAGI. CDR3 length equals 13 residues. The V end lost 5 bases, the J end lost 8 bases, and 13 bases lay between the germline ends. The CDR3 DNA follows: TGTGCCAGCAGTGACCGCCACAGAGAGCCCCAGCATTTT. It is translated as CASSDRHREPQHF.

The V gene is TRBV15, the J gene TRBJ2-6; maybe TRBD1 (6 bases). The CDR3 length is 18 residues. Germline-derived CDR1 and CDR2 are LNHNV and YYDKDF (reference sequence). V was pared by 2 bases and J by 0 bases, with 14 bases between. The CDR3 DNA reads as TGTGCCACCAGCAGAAGCCCTGGGGGCGTCTCTGGGGCCAACGTCCTGACTTTC. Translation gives CATSRSPGGVSGANVLTF. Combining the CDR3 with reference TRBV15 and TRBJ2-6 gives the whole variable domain DAMVIQNPRYQVTQFGKPVTLSCSQTLNHNVMYWYQQKSSQAPKLLFHYYDKDFNNEADTPDNFQSRRPNTSFCFLDIRSPGLGDTAMYLCATSRSPGGVSGANVLTFGAGSRLTVL.

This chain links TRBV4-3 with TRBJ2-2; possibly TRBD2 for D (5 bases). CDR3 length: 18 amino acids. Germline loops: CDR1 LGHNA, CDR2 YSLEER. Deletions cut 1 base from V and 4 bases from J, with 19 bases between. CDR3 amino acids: CASSQAYRRNGVTGELFF. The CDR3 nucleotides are TGCGCCAGCAGCCAAGCGTACCGACGTAACGGGGTCACCGGGGAGCTGTTTTTT.

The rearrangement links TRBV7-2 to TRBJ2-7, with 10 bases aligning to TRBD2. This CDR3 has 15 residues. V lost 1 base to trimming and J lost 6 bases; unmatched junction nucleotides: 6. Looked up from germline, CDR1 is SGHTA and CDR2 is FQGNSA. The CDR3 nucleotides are TGTGCCAGCAGCTTAGTGATAGCGGGAGGCGGCGAGCAGTACTTC. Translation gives CASSLVIAGGGEQYF.

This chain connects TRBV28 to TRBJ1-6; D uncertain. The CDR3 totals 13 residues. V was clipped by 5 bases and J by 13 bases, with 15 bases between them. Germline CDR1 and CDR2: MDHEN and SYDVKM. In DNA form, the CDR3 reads TGTGCCAGCAGTGACGGACGGGAGTTTCCCCTCCACTTT. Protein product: CASSDGREFPLHF.

The CDR3 reads CASSKTGTGSNEQFF. The DNA for the CDR3 is TGTGCCAGTAGTAAAACCGGGACAGGGTCAAATGAGCAGTTCTTC. J is TRBJ2-1 and V is TRBV19, with TRBD1 identical over 9 bases. The CDR3 has 15 amino acids. Trimming took 4 bases from V and 7 from J; bases not matched to a gene: 8. Germline V gene lookup returns CDR1 LNHDA and CDR2 SQIVND (reference sequence).

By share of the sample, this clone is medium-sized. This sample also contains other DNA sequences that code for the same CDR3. The CDR3 sequence: CASSLRGPNTGELFF. In nucleotides, the CDR3 is TGCGCCAGCAGCTTAAGAGGGCCGAACACCGGGGAGCTGTTTTTT. The chain recombines TRBV5-1 with TRBJ2-2, with a tentative D call TRBD2 (5 bases). Trimming removed 2 bases from V and 0 bases from J, with 8 bases in between. The CDR3 length is 15 residues. In germline, CDR1 is SGHRS, CDR2 YFSETQ.

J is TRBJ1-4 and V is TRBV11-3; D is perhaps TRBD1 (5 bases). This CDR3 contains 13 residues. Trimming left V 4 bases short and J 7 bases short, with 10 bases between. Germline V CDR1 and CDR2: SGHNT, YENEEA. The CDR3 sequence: CASSSGGREKLFF. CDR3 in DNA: TGTGCCAGCAGCTCGGGGGGACGTGAAAAACTGTTTTTT.